This paragraph reports one T cell receptor beta chain. Its antigen remains unknown. The CDR3 runs 15 residues. These data are taken from a study of CD8+ T cells in alopecia areata. Overall study results and limits: Scalp data also include sequences from resident alphabeta T cells of normal skin.

Reverse transcription of extracted RNA yielded cDNA, which provided the sequencing template. The assay was immunoSEQ multiplex PCR, and TCRdb's table has in-frame clones only and misses some. The sample contains approximately 150,000 clones, roughly 50% of which appear only once. The sequenced sample was CD4+ T cells sorted from blood. The source of this sequence is a human donor in good health. This chain links TRBV12-2 with TRBJ2-5. TRBV12-2 corresponds to a pseudogene. The CDR3 spells CASRQRGRHQETQYF. Here the CDR3 DNA reads TGTGCAAGTCGCCAACGGGGCAGGCACCAAGAGACCCAGTACTTC.